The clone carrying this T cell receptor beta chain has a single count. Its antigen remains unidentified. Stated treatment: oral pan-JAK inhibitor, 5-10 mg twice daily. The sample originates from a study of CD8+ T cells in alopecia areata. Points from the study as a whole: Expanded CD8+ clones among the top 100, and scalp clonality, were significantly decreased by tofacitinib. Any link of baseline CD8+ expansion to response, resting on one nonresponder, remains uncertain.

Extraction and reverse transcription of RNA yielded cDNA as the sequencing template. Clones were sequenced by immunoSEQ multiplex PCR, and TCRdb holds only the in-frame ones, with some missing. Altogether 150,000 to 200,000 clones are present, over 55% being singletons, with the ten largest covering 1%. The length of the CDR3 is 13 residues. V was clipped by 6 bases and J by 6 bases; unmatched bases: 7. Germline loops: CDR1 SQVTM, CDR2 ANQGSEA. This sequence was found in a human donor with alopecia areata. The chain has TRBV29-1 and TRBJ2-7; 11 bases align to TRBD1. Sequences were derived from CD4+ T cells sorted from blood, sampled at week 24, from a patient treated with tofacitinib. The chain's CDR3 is CSVLSGTGGEQYF. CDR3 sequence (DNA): TGCAGCGTCCTGTCCGGGACAGGGGGCGAGCAGTACTTC.